What follows are 28 T cell receptor beta chains derived from one specimen sequenced in a study of blood T cell repertoires in COVID-19. Clones were read by immunoSEQ multiplex PCR, and TCRdb kept only the in-frame ones, dropping some. This sample has 100,000 to 150,000 clones, with about nine tenths found just once. Sample: peripheral blood. Source of these receptors: a woman between 70 and 85 years old with COVID-19, enrolled during active disease.

The CDR3 here is CASSRYRAGGANVLTF. The CDR3 region has the DNA TGTGCCAGCAGTCGATACAGGGCAGGAGGGGCCAACGTCCTGACTTTC. The genes are TRBV28 and TRBJ2-6; TRBD1 is a possible D gene (6 bases). The V gene lost 5 bases and the J gene lost 4 bases, with 15 bases spanning the gap. The V gene's germline CDR1 is MDHEN and CDR2 SYDVKM. The CDR3 sequence is 16 residues long.

The CDR3, as DNA: TGTGCCACCAAAACGGGGTCGGAAAGCACTGAAGCTTTCTTT. This sequence encodes CATKTGSESTEAFF. The chain joins TRBV25-1 to TRBJ1-1, with D uncertain. CDR3 length equals 14 residues. V was trimmed by 10 bases and J by 4 bases, leaving 19 bases between them. Germline V CDR1 and CDR2: MGHDK, SYGVNS. Full variable domain (rest looked up from reference TRBV25-1 and TRBJ1-1): EADIYQTPRYLVIGTGKKITLECSQTMGHDKMYWYQQDPGMELHLIHYSYGVNSTEKGDLSSESTVSRIRTEHFPLTLESARPSHTSQYLCATKTGSESTEAFFGQGTRLTVV.

The rearrangement joins TRBV6-6 to TRBJ2-4, with D possibly TRBD1 on 6 matching bases. Germline CDR1 MNHNY, CDR2 SVGAGI (reference sequence). CDR3 size: 11 residues. Trimming shortened V by 5 bases and J by 13 bases, and 12 bases separated the two germline ends. The CDR3 region is CASSRDNKQYF. The CDR3 nucleotides are TGTGCCAGCAGTAGGGACAATAAACAGTACTTC.

The chain employs TRBV11-2 and TRBJ2-6, with 8 positions matching TRBD1. Germline assignment: CDR1 SGHAT and CDR2 FQNNGV. V was clipped by 8 bases and J by 2 bases; unmatched bases: 2. The CDR3 loop spans 14 amino acids. The CDR3 region is CASGQGTGANVLTF. For the CDR3, the DNA is TGTGCCAGCGGACAGGGAACTGGGGCCAACGTCCTGACTTTC.

V and J are TRBV9 and TRBJ2-2, with D perhaps matching TRBD1 (5 bases). The V gene lost 0 bases and the J gene lost 3 bases, with 9 bases spanning the gap. Germline lookup yields CDR1 SGDLS and CDR2 YYNGEE. There are 15 residues in the CDR3. As DNA, the CDR3 is TGTGCCAGCAGCGTAGGGGGCGCCGACACCGGGGAGCTGTTTTTT. Its translation is CASSVGGADTGELFF.

Comments on this clone: Germline and junction disagree at one end, which may indicate a read error. V is TRBV11-2 and J is TRBJ2-4; D remains unclear. Germline CDR1 reads SGHAT; CDR2 reads FQNNGV. The CDR3 consists of 13 residues. CDR3 bases: TGTGCCAGCAGCTTAGTCGCCAGAAACATTCAGTACTTC. As protein: CASSLVARNIQYF.

The chain combines TRBV7-3 with TRBJ1-6; weak D call: TRBD1 (5 bases). CDR3 size: 15 residues. The germline CDR1 and CDR2 sequences are SGHTA and FQGTGA. Trimming took off 5 bases at V and 7 bases at J, with 15 bases between the two ends. CDR3 in amino acids: CASSPSGTPNSPLHF. The DNA of the CDR3 is TGTGCCAGCAGCCCCTCCGGGACTCCGAATTCACCCCTCCACTTT.

The chain uses TRBV28 and TRBJ1-6; tentative D call: TRBD1 (6 bases). Trimming removed 2 bases at V and 9 bases at J, with 20 bases between. The CDR3 sequence is 17 residues long. Germline CDR1 and CDR2: MDHEN and SYDVKM. CDR3 residues: CASSLTWFGEGGSPLHF. The CDR3, as DNA: TGTGCCAGCAGTTTAACGTGGTTTGGGGAAGGGGGTTCACCCCTCCACTTT.

The chain carries TRBV7-3 and TRBJ2-3; tentatively, D is TRBD2 (6 bases). Germline V gene data show CDR1 as SGHTA and CDR2 as FQGTGA. This CDR3 is built from 15 residues. With 5 bases removed from V and 2 bases from J, the gap between germline ends came to 14 bases. DNA of the CDR3: TGTGCCAGCAGCCCCGTGACGGGGGACACAGATACGCAGTATTTT. This encodes CASSPVTGDTDTQYF.

The chain combines TRBV5-1 with TRBJ2-7, with TRBD1 matching over 7 bases. This CDR3 region has 14 residues. From germline, CDR1 is SGHRS and CDR2 YFSETQ. V was clipped by 4 bases and J by 3 bases; unmatched bases: 7. The CDR3: CASSPQGTGYEQYF. CDR3 nucleotide sequence: TGCGCCAGCAGCCCACAGGGGACGGGCTACGAGCAGTACTTC.

The chain employs TRBV11-1 and TRBJ2-3, with TRBD1 matching 9 bases. CDR3 length: 16 residues. The germline CDR1 and CDR2 sequences are SGHAT and FQDESV (reference sequence). Trimming at V came to 5 bases and at J to 3 bases, leaving 9 bases not matched to a gene. The CDR3 nucleotides read TGTGCCAGCAGCGACCCCGGGACAGGGAGGACAGATACGCAGTATTTT. It is translated as CASSDPGTGRTDTQYF.

The rearrangement joins TRBV5-6 to TRBJ1-4; a weak D match, TRBD1 (6 bases). Germline V gene sequence: CDR1 SGHDT, CDR2 YYEEEE. The CDR3 spans 16 residues. V lost 7 bases, J lost 7 bases, and 23 bases lay in between. The CDR3 loop is CASHVRKQGRAEKLFF. DNA of the CDR3: TGTGCCAGCCACGTAAGGAAACAGGGACGGGCTGAAAAACTGTTTTTT.

The chain recombines TRBV7-2 with TRBJ1-3; D gene uncertain. Germline CDR1 is SGHTA and CDR2 is FQGNSA. CDR3 length: 14 residues. V gave up 1 base and J gave up 4 bases, with 8 bases separating them. CDR3 residues: CASSLVTTGNTIYF. In nucleotides, the CDR3 is TGTGCCAGCAGCTTAGTAACAACGGGAAACACCATATATTTT.

V is TRBV3-1 (or the pseudogene TRBV3-2) and J is TRBJ2-1, with a possible D match to TRBD1 (6 bases). This CDR3 has 16 residues. CDR1 is LGHDT and CDR2 is YNNKEL in the germline V gene (reference sequence). The V end lost 6 bases, the J end lost 3 bases, and 18 bases lay between the germline ends. The CDR3 reads CASRDRSGVYYNEQFF. Here the CDR3 DNA reads TGTGCCAGCAGGGATAGGTCAGGGGTCTACTACAATGAGCAGTTCTTC.

The rearrangement uses TRBV5-4 and TRBJ1-6; D may be TRBD1 (6 bases). CDR1 and CDR2 (germline): SGHNT, YYREEE (reference sequence). The CDR3 sequence is 15 residues long. Trimming removed 2 bases from V and 4 bases from J, with 10 bases in between. This CDR3 is CASSLRTAYNSPLHF. CDR3 nucleotide sequence: TGTGCCAGCAGCTTACGGACAGCTTATAATTCACCCCTCCACTTT.

This clone was counted only a few times. This chain links TRBV15 with TRBJ2-7, with 7 positions matching TRBD1. The CDR3 totals 16 residues. V shed 0 bases, J shed 5 bases, and the junction held 10 bases outside the gene matches. CDR1 is LNHNV, CDR2 YYDKDF, per germline (reference sequence). The CDR3 region is CATSRDLLAGGNEQYF. The CDR3 region has the DNA TGTGCCACCAGCAGAGATCTATTGGCAGGGGGAAACGAGCAGTACTTC.

The chain links TRBV5-4 to TRBJ2-3, with 8 nucleotides matching TRBD1. The CDR3 has 17 amino acids. After removal of 4 bases from V and 1 base from J, the junction contained 11 bases not matched to a gene. CDR1 and CDR2 (germline): SGHNT, YYREEE (reference sequence). The CDR3 nucleotides are TGTGCCAGCAGCGCCTACAGGGGGAGTATGGGCACAGATACGCAGTATTTT. It translates to CASSAYRGSMGTDTQYF.

This chain uses TRBV3-1 (or the pseudogene TRBV3-2) with TRBJ2-7; TRBD1 is a possible D gene (6 bases). The CDR3 is made up of 16 amino acids. Trimming took off 0 bases at V and 1 base at J, with 13 bases between the two ends. CDR1 LGHDT and CDR2 YNNKEL come from the germline V gene (reference sequence). CDR3 bases: TGTGCCAGCAGCCAAGATGTCGGACAGATGTCCTACGAGCAGTACTTC. It specifies CASSQDVGQMSYEQYF.

In this sample, this clone turned up a few times. This rearrangement joins TRBV27 to TRBJ1-1; 11 bases line up with TRBD1. The germline CDR1 and CDR2 sequences are MNHEY and SMNVEV (reference sequence). There are 16 residues in the CDR3. The V segment lost 0 bases and the J segment 10 bases; nucleotides outside the gene matches: 10. This chain's CDR3 is CASSLSYVGTGGRAFF. The CDR3 DNA is TGTGCCAGCAGTTTATCGTATGTGGGGACAGGGGGTCGAGCTTTCTTT.

This clone was counted a few times. The chain carries TRBV14 and TRBJ2-1, with a weak D call TRBD2 (5 bases). With 4 bases removed from V and 6 bases from J, the gap between germline ends came to 13 bases. The CDR3 spans 14 residues. The germline V gene encodes CDR1 SGHDN and CDR2 FVKESK. In DNA, the CDR3 is TGTGCCAGCAGCCGGTACGGACGGGGCAATGAGCAGTTCTTC. Translation gives CASSRYGRGNEQFF.

The genes are TRBV11-2 and TRBJ2-5, with TRBD1 identical over 8 bases. This CDR3 comprises 16 residues. Germline V gives CDR1 SGHAT, CDR2 FQNNGV. After removal of 5 bases from V and 1 base from J, the junction contained 9 bases not matched to a gene. CDR3 DNA sequence: TGTGCCAGCAGCCGAGACAGGGGTTTGGGCCAAGAGACCCAGTACTTC. Protein: CASSRDRGLGQETQYF.

The chain recombines TRBV11-2 with TRBJ1-1; no firm D call. V gave up 4 bases and J gave up 0 bases, with 6 bases separating them. Germline V lookup: CDR1 SGHAT, CDR2 FQNNGV. There are 13 residues in the CDR3. CDR3 sequence reads: CASSSVLNTEAFF. The CDR3 coding sequence is TGTGCCAGCAGCTCGGTATTGAACACTGAAGCTTTCTTT. The variable domain in full, completed from reference TRBV11-2 and TRBJ1-1, reads EAGVAQSPRYKIIEKRQSVAFWCNPISGHATLYWYQQILGQGPKLLIQFQNNGVVDDSQLPKDRFSAERLKGVDSTLKIQPAKLEDSAVYLCASSSVLNTEAFFGQGTRLTVV.

J is TRBJ2-2 and V is TRBV5-1, with D maybe TRBD2 (6 bases). This CDR3 has 15 residues. Trimming removed 1 base at V and 0 bases at J, with 7 bases between. Germline lookup yields CDR1 SGHRS and CDR2 YFSETQ. CDR3 protein: CASSLSGANTGELFF. CDR3 coding DNA: TGCGCCAGCAGCTTGTCGGGGGCGAACACCGGGGAGCTGTTTTTT.

This clone appeared a single time. The chain recombines TRBV7-2 with TRBJ1-1; D is possibly TRBD1 (6 bases). CDR1 and CDR2 from the germline V gene are SGHTA and FQGNSA. Trimming pared 5 bases from V and 0 bases from J, leaving 10 bases between. The CDR3 length is 14 residues. As DNA, the CDR3 is TGTGCCAGCAGCCTGAACAGGGTGAACACTGAAGCTTTCTTT. Amino acid sequence: CASSLNRVNTEAFF. The full variable domain, its missing parts supplied by reference TRBV7-2 and TRBJ1-1, is GAGVSQSPSNKVTEKGKDVELRCDPISGHTALYWYRQSLGQGLEFLIYFQGNSAPDKSGLPSDRFSAERTGGSVSTLTIQRTQQEDSAVYLCASSLNRVNTEAFFGQGTRLTVV.

This chain uses TRBV7-9 with TRBJ1-2; TRBD1 matches at 7 bases. The trim removed 6 bases at V and 4 bases at J, leaving 11 bases unmatched. Germline V CDR1 and CDR2: SEHNR, FQNEAQ (reference sequence). The CDR3 runs 15 residues. CDR3: CASRQNDRAIYGYTF. Here the CDR3 DNA reads TGTGCCAGCAGGCAAAACGACAGGGCGATCTATGGCTACACCTTC. The variable domain in full, completed from reference TRBV7-9 and TRBJ1-2, reads DTGVSQNPRHKITKRGQNVTFRCDPISEHNRLYWYRQTLGQGPEFLTYFQNEAQLEKSRLLSDRFSAERPKGSFSTLEIQRTEQGDSAMYLCASRQNDRAIYGYTFGSGTRLTVV.

J is TRBJ1-6 and V is TRBV5-1; 11 bases agree with TRBD1. The ends lost 0 bases at V and 14 bases at J; junction bases unmatched: 7. This CDR3 has 15 amino acids. Germline V lookup: CDR1 SGHRS, CDR2 YFSETQ. The chain's CDR3 is CASSLDPGTGGSLHF. The CDR3 DNA is TGCGCCAGCAGCTTGGACCCCGGGACAGGGGGGTCCCTCCACTTT.

Only one count was recorded for this clone. The chain carries TRBV11-1 and TRBJ1-1; D possibly corresponds to TRBD1 (6 bases). Germline V gives CDR1 SGHAT, CDR2 FQDESV (reference sequence). Deletions cut 2 bases from V and 7 bases from J, with 8 bases between. The length of the CDR3 is 12 residues. CDR3 residues: CASSLIQGEAFF. CDR3 in DNA: TGTGCCAGCAGCTTAATACAGGGTGAAGCTTTCTTT.

The V and J genes are TRBV7-2 and TRBJ1-2; 7 nucleotides match TRBD1. Unmatched junction bases numbered 6, after V lost 3 bases and J lost 8 bases. CDR3 size: 13 residues. Germline loops: CDR1 SGHTA, CDR2 FQGNSA. CDR3 DNA sequence: TGTGCCAGCAGCTTGGGACAGTCCCGGGGCTACACCTTC. It yields the protein CASSLGQSRGYTF. Full variable domain (rest looked up from reference TRBV7-2 and TRBJ1-2): GAGVSQSPSNKVTEKGKDVELRCDPISGHTALYWYRQSLGQGLEFLIYFQGNSAPDKSGLPSDRFSAERTGGSVSTLTIQRTQQEDSAVYLCASSLGQSRGYTFGSGTRLTVV.